One sample yielded the 11 T cell receptor beta chains listed below, sequenced in a study of radiation and T cells in renal cell carcinoma. Generated by immunoSEQ multiplex PCR, the TCRdb table keeps only in-frame clones and is missing some. The table has more than 15,000 clones, roughly 60% seen once. Treatment meaning: treatment-naive control, cytoreductive nephrectomy. Here the sequenced sample was tumor tissue, taken from a patient whose treatment was nephrectomy without radiotherapy. These receptors originate from a man aged 45 to 65 with renal cell carcinoma.

There are a few counts of this clone. This chain uses TRBV2 with TRBJ1-5; 7 positions agree with TRBD1. The CDR3 totals 16 residues. Per the germline V gene, CDR1 is SNHLY and CDR2 is FYNNEI. The trim removed 0 bases at V and 2 bases at J, leaving 4 bases unmatched. CDR3 DNA sequence: TGTGCCAGCAGTGAAGCAGGGGGCGCGGGCAATCAGCCCCAGCATTTT. Protein: CASSEAGGAGNQPQHF.

This clone was detected a few times. V usage is TRBV4-3 and J usage is TRBJ2-1; TRBD1 matches at 7 bases. J gave up 4 bases and V 4 bases, and 7 bases lay outside the gene matches. There are 15 residues in the CDR3. Germline V gene lookup returns CDR1 LGHNA and CDR2 YSLEER. CDR3 amino acids: CASSLQGDEYNEQFF. CDR3 bases: TGCGCCAGCAGCCTTCAGGGGGATGAGTACAATGAGCAGTTCTTC.

This clone was counted a few times. CDR3 protein: CASSSGTGNEQYF. In DNA form, the CDR3 reads TGTGCCAGCAGCTCCGGGACAGGGAACGAGCAGTACTTC. The chain is built from TRBV11-1 and TRBJ2-7, with 9 bases aligning to TRBD1. Germline CDR1 and CDR2: SGHAT and FQDESV (reference sequence). The trim removed 4 bases at V and 5 bases at J, leaving 3 bases unmatched. The CDR3 is made up of 13 amino acids. The whole variable domain, remainder taken from reference TRBV11-1 and TRBJ2-7, is EAEVAQSPRYKITEKSQAVAFWCDPISGHATLYWYRQILGQGPELLVQFQDESVVDDSQLPKDRFSAERLKGVDSTLKIQPAELGDSAMYLCASSSGTGNEQYFGPGTRLTVT.

The J gene is TRBJ1-1, the V gene TRBV9; 10 bases are shared with TRBD1. The V segment lost 4 bases and the J segment 5 bases; nucleotides outside the gene matches: 8. Germline V lookup: CDR1 SGDLS, CDR2 YYNGEE. The CDR3 has 15 residues. This CDR3 reads CASSTVTGGATEAFF. The CDR3 DNA follows: TGTGCCAGCAGCACTGTGACAGGGGGCGCTACTGAAGCTTTCTTT.

The rearrangement joins TRBV30 to TRBJ2-6; no firm D call. With 4 bases removed from V and 2 bases from J, the gap between germline ends came to 6 bases. In germline, CDR1 is GTSNPN, CDR2 SVGIG (reference sequence). This CDR3 spans 13 amino acids. The DNA of the CDR3 is TGTGCCTGGAACTTAGCTGGGGCCAACGTCCTGACTTTC. Its protein product is CAWNLAGANVLTF.

In this sample, this clone turned up a few times. The J gene is TRBJ2-4, the V gene TRBV7-2; tentatively, D is TRBD1 (5 bases). V was pared by 6 bases and J by 2 bases, with 17 bases between. Germline CDR1 reads SGHTA; CDR2 reads FQGNSA. The CDR3 has 16 amino acids. CDR3 sequence reads: CASSYLLQGTKNIQYF. CDR3 nucleotides: TGTGCCAGCAGTTATCTGCTGCAGGGAACCAAAAACATTCAGTACTTC.

The gene calls are TRBV4-1 and TRBJ1-1; no firm D call. Per the germline V gene, CDR1 is MGHRA and CDR2 is YSYEKL. V was cut by 4 bases and J by 12 bases, with 21 bases left in between. The CDR3 extends over 14 amino acids. The CDR3 sequence: CASSLSEKTGETFF. Written as DNA, the CDR3 is TGCGCCAGCAGCCTATCAGAGAAGACCGGGGAAACTTTCTTT.

The chain joins TRBV6-5 to TRBJ1-1; D not resolved. This CDR3 has 13 amino acids. Trimming stripped 7 bases from V and 0 bases from J, with 9 bases between. Germline-derived CDR1 and CDR2 are MNHEY and SVGAGI. In nucleotides, the CDR3 is TGTGCCAGCACCGCGGCTGTGAACACTGAAGCTTTCTTT. The encoded protein is CASTAAVNTEAFF.

This chain joins TRBV5-6 and TRBJ2-7; the match to TRBD1 covers 8 bases. Per the germline V gene, CDR1 is SGHDT and CDR2 is YYEEEE. The CDR3 spans 12 residues. The V and J ends lost 6 bases and 7 bases, in that order; junction bases with no gene match: 6. CDR3 bases: TGTGCCAGCACATGGGGACAGGCAGAGCAGTACTTC. Protein sequence: CASTWGQAEQYF.

V and J are TRBV25-1 and TRBJ1-2; the D gene is possibly TRBD1 (5 bases). V gave up 0 bases and J gave up 6 bases, with 20 bases separating them. This CDR3 is 17 amino acids long. Germline V gene lookup returns CDR1 MGHDK and CDR2 SYGVNS. The CDR3 DNA reads TGTGCCAGCAGTGAATATATTACAGAGGAGAGGGGTGATGGCTACACCTTC. It encodes CASSEYITEERGDGYTF.

The rearrangement links TRBV4-1 to TRBJ1-2, with a possible D match to TRBD1 (5 bases). From germline, CDR1 is MGHRA and CDR2 YSYEKL. The CDR3 has 14 residues. V lost 3 bases and J 6 bases, leaving 14 bases between the germline ends. This CDR3 reads CASSHLGDPNGYTF. The CDR3, as DNA: TGCGCCAGCAGCCATTTAGGGGATCCCAATGGCTACACCTTC.